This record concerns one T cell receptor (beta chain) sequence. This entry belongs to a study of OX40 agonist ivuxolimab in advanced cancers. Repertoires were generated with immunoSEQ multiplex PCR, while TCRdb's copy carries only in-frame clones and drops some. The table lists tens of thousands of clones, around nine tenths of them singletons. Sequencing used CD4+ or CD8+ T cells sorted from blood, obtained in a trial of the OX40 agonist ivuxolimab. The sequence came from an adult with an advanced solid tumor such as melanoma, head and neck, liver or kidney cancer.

The CDR3 sequence: CASSPAGTGGYEQYF. CDR3 nucleotide sequence: TGTGCCAGCAGCCCTGCCGGGACAGGGGGATACGAGCAGTACTTC. This chain uses TRBV27 with TRBJ2-7; 11 positions agree with TRBD1. Losses at the gene ends were 6 bases for V and 4 bases for J; bases not matched to a gene: 8. CDR1 MNHEY and CDR2 SMNVEV come from the germline V gene (reference sequence). The CDR3 sequence is 15 residues long.